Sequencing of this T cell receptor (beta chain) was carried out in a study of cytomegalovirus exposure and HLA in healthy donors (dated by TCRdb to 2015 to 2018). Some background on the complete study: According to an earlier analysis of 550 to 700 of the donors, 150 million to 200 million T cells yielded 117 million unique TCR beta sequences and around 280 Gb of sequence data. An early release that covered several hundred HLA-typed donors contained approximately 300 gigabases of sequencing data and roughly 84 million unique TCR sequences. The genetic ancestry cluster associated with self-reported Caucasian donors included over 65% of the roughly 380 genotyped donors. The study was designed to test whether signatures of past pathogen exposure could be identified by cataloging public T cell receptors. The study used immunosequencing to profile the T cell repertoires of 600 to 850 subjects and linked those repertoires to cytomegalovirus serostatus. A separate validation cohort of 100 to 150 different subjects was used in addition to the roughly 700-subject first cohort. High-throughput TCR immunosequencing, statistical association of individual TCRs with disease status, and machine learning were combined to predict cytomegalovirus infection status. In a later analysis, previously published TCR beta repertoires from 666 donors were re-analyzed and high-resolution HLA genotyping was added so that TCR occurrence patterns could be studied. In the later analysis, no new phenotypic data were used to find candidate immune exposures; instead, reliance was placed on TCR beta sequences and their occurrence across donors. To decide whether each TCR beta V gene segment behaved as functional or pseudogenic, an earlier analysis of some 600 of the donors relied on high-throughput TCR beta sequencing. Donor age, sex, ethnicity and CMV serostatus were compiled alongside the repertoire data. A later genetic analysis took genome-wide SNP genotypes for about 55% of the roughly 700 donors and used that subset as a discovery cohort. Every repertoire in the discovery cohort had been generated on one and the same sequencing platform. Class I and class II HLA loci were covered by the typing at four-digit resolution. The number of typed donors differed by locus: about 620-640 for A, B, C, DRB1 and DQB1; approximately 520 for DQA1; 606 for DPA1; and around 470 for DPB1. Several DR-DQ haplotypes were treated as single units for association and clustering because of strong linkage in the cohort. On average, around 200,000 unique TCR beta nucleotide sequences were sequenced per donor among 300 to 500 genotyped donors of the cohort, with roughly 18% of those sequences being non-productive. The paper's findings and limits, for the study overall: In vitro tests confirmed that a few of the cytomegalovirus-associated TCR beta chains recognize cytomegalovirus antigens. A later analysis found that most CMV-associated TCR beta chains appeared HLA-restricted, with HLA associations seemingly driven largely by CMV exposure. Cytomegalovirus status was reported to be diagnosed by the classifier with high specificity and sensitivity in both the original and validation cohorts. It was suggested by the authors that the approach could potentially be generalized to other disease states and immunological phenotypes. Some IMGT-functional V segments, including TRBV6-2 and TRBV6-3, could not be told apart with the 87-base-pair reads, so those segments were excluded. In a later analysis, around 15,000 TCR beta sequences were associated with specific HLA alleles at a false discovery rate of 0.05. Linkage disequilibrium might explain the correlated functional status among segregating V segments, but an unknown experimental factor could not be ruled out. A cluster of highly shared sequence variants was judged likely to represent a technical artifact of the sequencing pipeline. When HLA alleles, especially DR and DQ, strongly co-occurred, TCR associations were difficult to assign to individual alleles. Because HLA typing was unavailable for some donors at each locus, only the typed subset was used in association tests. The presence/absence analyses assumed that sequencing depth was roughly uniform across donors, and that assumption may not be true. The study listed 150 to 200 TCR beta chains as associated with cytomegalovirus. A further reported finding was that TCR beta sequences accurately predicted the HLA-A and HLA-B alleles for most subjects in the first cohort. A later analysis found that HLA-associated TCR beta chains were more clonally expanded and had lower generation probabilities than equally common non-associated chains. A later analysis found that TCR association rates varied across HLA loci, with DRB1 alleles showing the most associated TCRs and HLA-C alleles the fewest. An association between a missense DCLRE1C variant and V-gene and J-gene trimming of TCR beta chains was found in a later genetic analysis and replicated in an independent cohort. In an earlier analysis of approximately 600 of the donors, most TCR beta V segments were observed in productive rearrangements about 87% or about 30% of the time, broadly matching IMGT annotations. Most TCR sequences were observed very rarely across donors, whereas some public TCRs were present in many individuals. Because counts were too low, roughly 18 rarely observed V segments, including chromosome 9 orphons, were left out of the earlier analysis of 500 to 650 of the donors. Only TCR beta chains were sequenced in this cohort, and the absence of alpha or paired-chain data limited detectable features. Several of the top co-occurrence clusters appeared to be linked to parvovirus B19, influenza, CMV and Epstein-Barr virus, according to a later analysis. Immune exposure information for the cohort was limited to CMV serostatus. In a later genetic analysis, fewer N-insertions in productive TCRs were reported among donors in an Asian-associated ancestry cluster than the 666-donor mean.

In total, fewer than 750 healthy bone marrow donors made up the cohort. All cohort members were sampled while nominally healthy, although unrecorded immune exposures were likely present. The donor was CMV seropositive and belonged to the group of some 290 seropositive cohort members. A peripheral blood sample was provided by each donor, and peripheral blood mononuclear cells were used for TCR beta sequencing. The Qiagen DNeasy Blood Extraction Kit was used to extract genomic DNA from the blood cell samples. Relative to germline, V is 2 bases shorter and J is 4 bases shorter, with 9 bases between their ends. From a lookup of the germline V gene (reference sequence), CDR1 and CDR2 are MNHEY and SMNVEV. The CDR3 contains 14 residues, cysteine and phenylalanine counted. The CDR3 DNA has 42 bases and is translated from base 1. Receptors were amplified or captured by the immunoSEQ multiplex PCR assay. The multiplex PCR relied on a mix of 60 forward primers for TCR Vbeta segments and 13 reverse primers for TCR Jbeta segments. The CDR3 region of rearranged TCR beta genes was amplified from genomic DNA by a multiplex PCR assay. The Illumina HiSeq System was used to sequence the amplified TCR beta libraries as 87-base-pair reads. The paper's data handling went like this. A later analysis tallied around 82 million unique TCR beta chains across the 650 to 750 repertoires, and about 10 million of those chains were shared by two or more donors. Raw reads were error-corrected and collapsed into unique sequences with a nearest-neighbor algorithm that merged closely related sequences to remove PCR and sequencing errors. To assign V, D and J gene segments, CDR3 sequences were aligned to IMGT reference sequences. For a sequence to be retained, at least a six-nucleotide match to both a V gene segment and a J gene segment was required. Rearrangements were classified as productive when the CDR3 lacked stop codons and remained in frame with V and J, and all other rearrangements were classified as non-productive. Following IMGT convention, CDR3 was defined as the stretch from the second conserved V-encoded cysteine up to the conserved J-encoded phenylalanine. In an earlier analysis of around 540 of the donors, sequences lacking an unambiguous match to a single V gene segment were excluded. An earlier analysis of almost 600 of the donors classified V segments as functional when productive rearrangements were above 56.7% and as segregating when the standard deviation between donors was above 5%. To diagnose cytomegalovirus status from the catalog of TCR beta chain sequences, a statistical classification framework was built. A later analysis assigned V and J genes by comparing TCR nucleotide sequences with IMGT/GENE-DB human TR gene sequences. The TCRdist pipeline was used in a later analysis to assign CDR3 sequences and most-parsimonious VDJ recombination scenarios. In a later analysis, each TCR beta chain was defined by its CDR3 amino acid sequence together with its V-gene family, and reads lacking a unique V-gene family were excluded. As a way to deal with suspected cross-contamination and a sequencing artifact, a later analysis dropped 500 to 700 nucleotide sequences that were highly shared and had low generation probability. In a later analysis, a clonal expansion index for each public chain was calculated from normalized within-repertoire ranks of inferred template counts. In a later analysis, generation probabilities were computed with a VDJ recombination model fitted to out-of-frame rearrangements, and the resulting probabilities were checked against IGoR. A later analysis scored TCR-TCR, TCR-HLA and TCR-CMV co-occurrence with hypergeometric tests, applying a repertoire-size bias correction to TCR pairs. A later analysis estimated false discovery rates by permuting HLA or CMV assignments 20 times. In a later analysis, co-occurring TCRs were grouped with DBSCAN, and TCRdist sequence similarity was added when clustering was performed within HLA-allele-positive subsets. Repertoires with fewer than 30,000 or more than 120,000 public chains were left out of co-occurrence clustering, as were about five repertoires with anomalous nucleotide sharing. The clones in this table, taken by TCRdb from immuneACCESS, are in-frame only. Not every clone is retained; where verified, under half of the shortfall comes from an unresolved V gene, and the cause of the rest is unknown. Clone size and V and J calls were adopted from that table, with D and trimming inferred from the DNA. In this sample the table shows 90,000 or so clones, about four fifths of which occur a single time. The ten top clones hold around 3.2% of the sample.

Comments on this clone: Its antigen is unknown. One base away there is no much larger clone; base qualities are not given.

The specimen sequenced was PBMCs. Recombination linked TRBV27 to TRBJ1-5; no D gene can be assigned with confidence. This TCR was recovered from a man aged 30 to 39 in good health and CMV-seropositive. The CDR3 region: CASSLRRTNQPQHF. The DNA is TGTGCCAGCAGTTTACGAAGGACTAATCAGCCCCAGCATTTT.